Listed here is a single TCR beta chain. No T cells were sorted before total RNA was taken from whole blood. This entry belongs to a study of monozygotic twins with inflammatory bowel disease. Eight separate reactions for every sample produced the cDNA. TCRdb re-called the 5' RACE reads and gives one entry per CDR3 protein, without DNA. This repertoire includes approximately 400,000 distinct CDR3 sequences. Germline values: CDR1 KGHSH, CDR2 LQKENI. CDR3 length equals 14 residues. The sequencing input was blood. V usage is TRBV18 and J usage is TRBJ2-5. The clonotype originates from a human donor with ulcerative colitis or Crohn's disease, or a healthy co-twin of an affected twin (not recorded which). Here the CDR3 reads CASSRSDGEETQYF.